This T cell receptor beta chain derives from a study of neoadjuvant nivolumab and ipilimumab in lung cancer. Looking at the study overall: The combination arm added day-1 ipilimumab 1 mg/kg to nivolumab 3 mg/kg on days 1, 15, 29. General observations from the study: Resected tumors had greater TCR richness and clonality than uninvolved lung. Pathologic regression was not significantly tied to TCR clonality. Resected-tumor TCR richness correlated positively with pretherapy blood richness.

The CDR3 consists of 14 residues. Germline V CDR1 and CDR2: MDHEN, SYDVKM. J was trimmed by 7 bases and V by 6 bases; bases with no gene match: 8. Turning to this clone: Antigen unknown.

Sequenced by immunoSEQ multiplex PCR; TCRdb stores in-frame clones only, minus some. The table shows fewer than 10,000 clones, with about four fifths occurring only once. The source was adjacent normal lung tissue, collected after neoadjuvant nivolumab, alone or with ipilimumab, at or shortly before surgery. This clonotype originated in an adult with non-small cell lung cancer. V is TRBV28 and J is TRBJ2-2, with 7 bases aligning to TRBD1. The DNA for the CDR3 is TGTGCCAGCAGGAAGACAGGGCTGGACGGGGAGCTGTTTTTT. It yields the protein CASRKTGLDGELFF.